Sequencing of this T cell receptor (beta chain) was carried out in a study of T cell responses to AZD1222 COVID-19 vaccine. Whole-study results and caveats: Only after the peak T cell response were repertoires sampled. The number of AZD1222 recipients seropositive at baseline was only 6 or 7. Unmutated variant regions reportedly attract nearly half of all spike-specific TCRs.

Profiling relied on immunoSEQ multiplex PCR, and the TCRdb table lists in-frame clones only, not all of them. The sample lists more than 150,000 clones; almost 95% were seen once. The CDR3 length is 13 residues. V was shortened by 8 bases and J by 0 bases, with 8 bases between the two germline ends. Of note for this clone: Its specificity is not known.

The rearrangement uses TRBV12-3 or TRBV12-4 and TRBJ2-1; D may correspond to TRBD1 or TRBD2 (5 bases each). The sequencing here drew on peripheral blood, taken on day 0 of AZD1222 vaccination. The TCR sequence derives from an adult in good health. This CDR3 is CASGGNSYNEQFF. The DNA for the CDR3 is TGTGCCAGCGGGGGTAACTCCTACAATGAGCAGTTCTTC.